A selection of T cell receptor beta chains follows, all from one sample in a study of CXCR3-negative and CXCR3-positive naive CD8 T cells. TCRdb re-called the 5' RACE reads, yielding one record per CDR3 amino acid sequence without DNA. Seen in this sample are over 70,000 distinct CDR3 sequences; the ten most common clones hold 0.7% to 1%. Sequencing was performed on naive CXCR3+ CD8+ T cells from blood. These receptors were obtained from a human donor in good health. Some clones in this sample may be carry-over from other donors' samples. The CDR3 runs from the conserved cysteine through the conserved F or W. The order of the fields is J gene, V gene, CDR3 protein.

j_gene: TRBJ1-1
v_gene: TRBV5-1
CDR3aa: CASSLWAGDPEAFF

j_gene: TRBJ1-1
v_gene: TRBV19
CDR3aa: CASSQGALGTEAFF

j_gene: TRBJ2-2
v_gene: TRBV5-4
CDR3aa: CASSRLGQGVNGELFF

j_gene: TRBJ2-7
v_gene: TRBV28
CDR3aa: CASSLYTFGDRGQGEQYF

j_gene: TRBJ2-5
v_gene: TRBV23-1
CDR3aa: CASSLDAGARFWQETQYF

j_gene: TRBJ1-1
v_gene: TRBV6-2/TRBV6-3
CDR3aa: CASRRGTTEAFF

j_gene: TRBJ2-7
v_gene: TRBV28
CDR3aa: CARSPSFPDRGGYEQYF

j_gene: TRBJ2-5
v_gene: TRBV12-3/TRBV12-4
CDR3aa: CASSLGASGNGKTQYF

j_gene: TRBJ2-7
v_gene: TRBV6-2/TRBV6-3
CDR3aa: CASSQGFRDTYEQYF

j_gene: TRBJ1-1
v_gene: TRBV4-2
CDR3aa: CASSHPDGNTEAFF

j_gene: TRBJ1-1
v_gene: TRBV4-3
CDR3aa: CASSLTSNTEAFF

j_gene: TRBJ2-1
v_gene: TRBV15
CDR3aa: CATHGLNLAGGLSANEQFF

j_gene: TRBJ2-1
v_gene: TRBV12-3/TRBV12-4
CDR3aa: CASSRSGSYNEQFF

j_gene: TRBJ2-7
v_gene: TRBV12-3/TRBV12-4
CDR3aa: CASSWGTGEAYEQYF

j_gene: TRBJ2-3
v_gene: TRBV6-4
CDR3aa: CARYWTGGITDTQYF

j_gene: TRBJ2-7
v_gene: TRBV12-3/TRBV12-4
CDR3aa: CASRGSGGSYEQYF

j_gene: TRBJ1-2
v_gene: TRBV15
CDR3aa: CATSTDSNYGYTF

j_gene: TRBJ2-3
v_gene: TRBV15
CDR3aa: CATSRDPPTSTDTQYF

j_gene: TRBJ2-7
v_gene: TRBV25-1
CDR3aa: CASSEFSVYEQYF

j_gene: TRBJ2-2
v_gene: TRBV5-1
CDR3aa: CASSFAERTGELFF

j_gene: TRBJ1-1
v_gene: TRBV29-1
CDR3aa: CSVSLPGSEAFF

j_gene: TRBJ2-2
v_gene: TRBV6-5
CDR3aa: CASSYSGDGELFF

j_gene: TRBJ2-5
v_gene: TRBV12-3/TRBV12-4
CDR3aa: CASSLGRRVQETQYF

j_gene: TRBJ2-1
v_gene: TRBV10-2
CDR3aa: CASSDPSVLSYNEQFF

j_gene: TRBJ2-2
v_gene: TRBV20-1
CDR3aa: CSAREGESGELFF

j_gene: TRBJ2-7
v_gene: TRBV7-8
CDR3aa: CASSIRQGSYEQYF

j_gene: TRBJ2-1
v_gene: TRBV29-1
CDR3aa: CSVEVAGQGSDEQFF